These T cell receptor beta chains were read from a single sample in a study of response to subunit inactivated influenza vaccine. TCRdb independently ran MiXCR on the RT-PCR reads; one entry per CDR3 protein. Seen here are under 950,000 distinct CDR3 sequences, 21% observed once, and the top ten hold roughly 10%. The specimen comprised PBMCs from blood, sampled roughly 5 days after vaccination. The receptors come from a man aged 50-60 years who received an inactivated influenza vaccine. CDR3s include the opening cysteine and the closing phenylalanine or tryptophan. The D gene is left open where the match is weak. Size is omitted from some rows. Given values are once, few, many or a class for expanded clones.

V gene	J gene	clone size	D gene	CDR3 DNA	CDR3 protein
TRBV10-3	TRBJ2-1	-	TRBD1	TGTGCCATCTGGGACAGGAGCTACAATGAGCAGTTCTTC	CAIWDRSYNEQFF
TRBV6-1	TRBJ2-1	many	TRBD2	TGTGCCAGCAGACCCGACGGACTAGACATCTACAATGAGCAGTTCTTC	CASRPDGLDIYNEQFF
TRBV20-1	TRBJ2-3	-	-	TGCAGTGCTAGAGGCGGGACGAGAAGAGCGAGAGGCACAGATACGCAGTATTTT	CSARGGTRRARGTDTQYF
TRBV4-3	TRBJ2-3	-	TRBD1	TGCGCCAGCAGCCAAGGCGGACAGGCAGATACGCAGTATTTT	CASSQGGQADTQYF
TRBV11-2	TRBJ1-2	-	-	TGTGCCAGCAGCTTAGGACGTCAAGGCTACACCTTC	CASSLGRQGYTF
TRBV24-1	TRBJ2-1	-	TRBD1	TGTGCCACCAGTGATTTGTCCCGACAGGGGACCCACAATGAGCAGTTCTTC	CATSDLSRQGTHNEQFF
TRBV6-1	TRBJ2-2	few	-	TGTGCCAGCAGTCCTTGGACAGAGAACACCGGGGAGCTGTTTTTT	CASSPWTENTGELFF
TRBV6-2/TRBV6-3	TRBJ1-1	many	-	TGTGCCAGCAGTTACTCAGAACAGGCGGAAGCTTTCTTT	CASSYSEQAEAFF
TRBV9	TRBJ2-3	many	-	TGTGCCAGCAGCCTTAGCGGTCTGAGCACAGATACGCAGTATTTT	CASSLSGLSTDTQYF
TRBV5-1	TRBJ2-7	many	-	TGCGCCAGCCGTAAAAGCTACGAGCAGTACTTC	CASRKSYEQYF
TRBV5-1	TRBJ2-5	many	-	TGCGCCAGCAGCTTGGCGGGAAGGACAATCTTGGTCGGGGAACCAGAGACCCAGTACTTC	CASSLAGRTILVGEPETQYF
TRBV24-1	TRBJ2-3	many	-	TGTGCCACCAGTGATCGGCGGGCGCAGTATTTT	CATSDRRAQYF
TRBV7-2	TRBJ2-3	-	-	TGTGCCAGCAGCTTCCGACTGAGACCAGATACGCAGTATTTT	CASSFRLRPDTQYF
TRBV12-3/TRBV12-4	TRBJ1-5	few	-	TGTGCCAGCAGCCGCCAACGGACGGGGAATCAGCCCCAGCATTTT	CASSRQRTGNQPQHF
TRBV7-3	TRBJ2-3	-	-	TGTGCCAGCAGCTTAACCCCTATCCCGTTTCAAGATACGCAGTATTTT	CASSLTPIPFQDTQYF
TRBV12-3/TRBV12-4	TRBJ2-3	-	TRBD1	TGTGCCAGCAGTTTGGACAGGACGACGGATACGCAGTATTTT	CASSLDRTTDTQYF
TRBV5-5	TRBJ2-7	-	-	TGTGCCAGCAGCTTGGCGCCGACGAAGGCCTACGAGCAGTACTTC	CASSLAPTKAYEQYF
TRBV7-6	TRBJ2-1	-	-	TGTGCCAGCAGCAAAAGCCCGGGACTCAATGAGCAGTTCTTC	CASSKSPGLNEQFF
TRBV20-1	TRBJ2-3	-	-	TGCAGTGCTAGACCAACAGGGATTAGCACAGATACGCAGTATTTT	CSARPTGISTDTQYF
TRBV6-5	TRBJ1-6	-	TRBD1	TGTGCCAGCAGTTACTCGGGACAGAGAGGTTCTAATTCACCCCTCCACTTT	CASSYSGQRGSNSPLHF
TRBV2	TRBJ1-3	-	-	TGTGCCAGCAGCGGCAGGAGCTCTGGAAACACCATATATTTT	CASSGRSSGNTIYF
TRBV7-2	TRBJ2-6	-	-	TGTGCCAGCAGCTTAGGCGAACCCGGGGCCAACGTCCTGACTTTC	CASSLGEPGANVLTF
TRBV14	TRBJ2-7	-	-	TGTGCCAGCAGCCAAGGTGGGGCAAAGCGGTACTTC	CASSQGGAKRYF
TRBV20-1	TRBJ1-2	few	-	TGCAGTGCTAGAGATATGAGGGGGAACTTTATCCATGGCTATGGCTACACCTTC	CSARDMRGNFIHGYGYTF
TRBV5-6	TRBJ2-3	-	TRBD2	TGTGCCAGCAGCCCTCCGGGGGGAGACTTCACAGATACGCAGTATTTT	CASSPPGGDFTDTQYF
TRBV7-2	TRBJ2-3	many	-	TGTGCCAGCAGCTTAGTGTCGGGGGGCCTCACAGATACGCAGTATTTT	CASSLVSGGLTDTQYF
TRBV20-1	TRBJ2-3	-	-	TGCAGTGCTAGGGGGGGTATGGGCCCAGATACGCAGTATTTT	CSARGGMGPDTQYF
TRBV7-7	TRBJ2-1	few	TRBD2	TGTGCCAGCAGCAAGGGACTAGCGGGAGGGCCCTACAATGAGCAGTTCTTC	CASSKGLAGGPYNEQFF
TRBV30	TRBJ2-7	once	TRBD2	TGTGCCTGGAGTGTACCTGGGGAGGGGCGATTCGAGCAGTACTTC	CAWSVPGEGRFEQYF
TRBV12-3/TRBV12-4	TRBJ2-3	few	-	TGTGCCAGCAGTCCTACAGACAGCACAGATACGCAGTATTTT	CASSPTDSTDTQYF
TRBV7-8	TRBJ2-3	few	-	TGTGCCAGCAGCTTATCTTCCGGAGGCGCAATGATTGATACGCAGTATTTT	CASSLSSGGAMIDTQYF
TRBV2	TRBJ1-2	-	-	TGTGCCAGCAGTGAGGCACAGCTTAACTATGGCTACACCTTC	CASSEAQLNYGYTF
TRBV11-2	TRBJ1-6	-	-	TGTGCCAGCAGCTTAGGCTACGCGGCCGCCTCACCCCTCCACTTT	CASSLGYAAASPLHF
TRBV15	TRBJ2-1	few	-	TGTGCCACCAGCCCTCGCCCGGCAAGCTCCTACAATGAGCAGTTCTTC	CATSPRPASSYNEQFF
TRBV5-3	TRBJ2-1	-	-	TGTGCCAGAAGAGGGGACAACCAAAACAATGAGCAGTTCTTC	CARRGDNQNNEQFF
TRBV29-1	TRBJ2-2	-	TRBD1	TGCAGCGCCCTGGTCGGGACAGGGACGTTAGGGGAGCTGTTTTTT	CSALVGTGTLGELFF
TRBV7-2	TRBJ2-3	few	TRBD2	TGTGCCAGCTTAACCGGGGGGAGCACAGATACGCAGTATTTT	CASLTGGSTDTQYF
TRBV29-1	TRBJ2-2	few	-	TGCAGCGGGGGGACGGCCGCGGCCGGGGAGCTGTTTTTT	CSGGTAAAGELFF
TRBV20-1	TRBJ2-2	few	-	TGCAGTGCTCCGGGACAAGACACCGGGGAGCTGTTTTTT	CSAPGQDTGELFF
TRBV12-3/TRBV12-4	TRBJ2-7	few	-	TGTGCCAGCAGTGACAGGCGACGTCTCTCCTACGAGCAGTACTTC	CASSDRRRLSYEQYF
TRBV9	TRBJ2-4	-	-	TGTGCCAGCAGCACCCTGGACAGTGCCAAAAACATTCAGTACTTC	CASSTLDSAKNIQYF
TRBV27	TRBJ2-7	-	-	TGTGCCAGCAGTTTGGCCCTCAGCGGAGGTCCCTACGAGCAGTACTTC	CASSLALSGGPYEQYF
TRBV20-1	TRBJ2-7	few	TRBD1	TGCAGTGCCAAAACTCGGGACAGGGGGTCCGAGCAGTACTTC	CSAKTRDRGSEQYF
TRBV9	TRBJ2-3	-	-	TGTGCCAGCAGCGTAGGAGGGGGTCAGCTCACAGATACGCAGTATTTT	CASSVGGGQLTDTQYF
TRBV5-1	TRBJ1-1	many	-	TGCGCCAGCAGCTTGAATTCCTTGAACACTGAAGCTTTCTTT	CASSLNSLNTEAFF
TRBV7-8	TRBJ1-5	few	-	TGTGCCAGCAGCCCCTTTGAGGGGGACAATCAGCCCCAGCATTTT	CASSPFEGDNQPQHF
TRBV20-1	TRBJ2-1	-	TRBD1	TGCAGTGCTAAAGACAGGGTTGGCAATGAGCAGTTCTTC	CSAKDRVGNEQFF
TRBV7-7	TRBJ2-1	few	TRBD2	TGTGCCAGCAGCATATCTAGCGGGAGGGGCTACAATGAGCAGTTCTTC	CASSISSGRGYNEQFF
TRBV10-3	TRBJ2-7	-	TRBD1	TGTGCCATCAGTGACCGGGACAGGCCATTCGAGCAGTACTTC	CAISDRDRPFEQYF